This paragraph covers one T cell receptor beta chain sequence. What it recognizes is unknown. One entry per CDR3 protein, called by TCRdb with MiXCR from the 5' RACE reads. The table lists approximately 270,000 distinct CDR3 sequences, 15% to 20% of them singletons. This entry belongs to a study of T-cell memory formation after mild COVID-19. The wider study: The two donors had largely donor-specific TCR clusters. Study outcomes and limitations: Clonal second-wave expansions that peaked on day 37 had unconfirmed SARS-CoV-2 specificity.

Germline values: CDR1 SGHVS, CDR2 FNYEAQ. Trimming shortened V by 6 bases and J by 2 bases, and 11 bases separated the two germline ends. The CDR3 has 14 amino acids. The chain uses TRBV7-6 and TRBJ1-3; D might be TRBD1 (5 bases). Input material: PBMCs or a T cell subset sorted from them (not recorded which). The receptor's source is a man aged 18 to 30 who had mild COVID-19 (a few samples of this study predate the infection). Cell type and time point are not known. CDR3 in amino acids: CASRAPGPGNTIYF. The CDR3, as DNA: TGTGCCAGCAGGGCCCCGGGACCTGGAAACACCATATATTTT. Using reference TRBV7-6 and TRBJ1-3 for the parts outside the CDR3, the full variable domain is GAGVSQSPRYKVTKRGQDVALRCDPISGHVSLYWYRQALGQGPEFLTYFNYEAQQDKSGLPNDRFSAERPEGSISTLTIQRTEQRDSAMYRCASRAPGPGNTIYFGEGSWLTVV.